The sequence of this T cell receptor beta chain was determined in a study of control samples from healthy donors and cancer patients. This clone showed up just once. Sequencing used immunoSEQ multiplex PCR; TCRdb keeps in-frame clones, though not all of them. The sample has 80,000 to 100,000 clones, 88% seen once. The CDR3 covers 15 residues. With V trimmed by 4 bases and J by 6 bases, 9 bases remained unmatched. Germline lookup yields CDR1 SGDLS and CDR2 YYNGEE. This clonotype originated in a young man in good health. The chain has TRBV9 and TRBJ2-7; 11 nucleotides line up with TRBD2. The sample consisted of blood. CDR3 DNA: TGTGCCAGCAGCAAAGGACTAGCGGGCCTCCTCGAGCAGTACTTC. Amino acid sequence: CASSKGLAGLLEQYF.